This paragraph covers one T cell receptor (beta chain) sequence. These data are taken from a study of CD8 T cells in Susac syndrome. The CDR3 totals 13 residues. Germline V gives CDR1 DFQATT, CDR2 SNEGSKA (reference sequence). The V end lost 6 bases, the J end lost 1 base, and 12 bases lay between the germline ends. When the RNA was reverse transcribed, random hexamers were used with an input of 0.5 to 1 ug. TCRdb re-derived calls from the immunoSEQ multiplex PCR reads in MiXCR, one entry per CDR3 protein. The profile shows about 140,000 distinct CDR3 sequences, around 93% of them singletons. J is TRBJ2-5 and V is TRBV20-1; perhaps TRBD1 as D (6 bases). The receptor comes from a human donor with Susac syndrome. The specimen was CD4+ T cells from PBMCs. CDR3 DNA: TGCAGTGCCTCCGGGACATTCCAAGAGACCCAGTACTTC. Encoded protein: CSASGTFQETQYF.